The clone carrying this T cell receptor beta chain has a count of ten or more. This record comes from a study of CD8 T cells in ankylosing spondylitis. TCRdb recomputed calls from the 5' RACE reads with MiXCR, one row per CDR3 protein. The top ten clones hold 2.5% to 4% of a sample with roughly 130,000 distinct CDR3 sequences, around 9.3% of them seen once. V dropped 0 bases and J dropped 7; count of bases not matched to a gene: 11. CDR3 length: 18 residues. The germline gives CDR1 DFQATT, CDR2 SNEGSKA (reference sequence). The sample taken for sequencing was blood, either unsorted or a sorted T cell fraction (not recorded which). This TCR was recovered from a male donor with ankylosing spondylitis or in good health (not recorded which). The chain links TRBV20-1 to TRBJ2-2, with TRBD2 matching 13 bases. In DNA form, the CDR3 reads TGCAGTGCTAGAGATAGGACTAGCGGGAGTGGTGTTATCGGGGAGCTGTTTTTT. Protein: CSARDRTSGSGVIGELFF.